The 28 T cell receptor beta chains below all came from one sample that was sequenced in a study of blood T cell repertoires in COVID-19. Sequencing was performed with immunoSEQ multiplex PCR; in TCRdb, only in-frame clones are kept and a portion is missing. The sample consists of fewer than 200,000 clones, 80% to 90% of them appearing once. Specimen: peripheral blood. These receptors came from a man aged 18-30 years who had recovered from COVID-19.

This chain links TRBV6-5 with TRBJ1-2; TRBD1 agrees at 7 bases. V trimming: 6 bases; J trimming: 4 bases; junction bases outside the gene matches: 5. This CDR3 is 13 amino acids long. The V gene's germline CDR1 is MNHEY and CDR2 SVGAGI. This CDR3 is CASRDRRLYGYTF. CDR3 sequence (DNA): TGTGCCAGCAGGGACAGGCGACTCTATGGCTACACCTTC.

The rearrangement links TRBV21-1 to TRBJ1-4; the table names TRBD1, a call not compared with the DNA. TRBV21-1 is a documented pseudogene. The CDR3 covers 17 residues. DNA of the CDR3: TGTGCCAGCAGCAAAGGCGACAGGGGACCAACTAATGAAAAACTGTTTTTT. This gives the protein CASSKGDRGPTNEKLFF.

This chain uses TRBV12-3 or TRBV12-4 with TRBJ2-1; TRBD1 might be the D (5 bases). CDR3 length: 13 amino acids. V lost 3 bases and J 10 bases, leaving 13 bases between the germline ends. The CDR3, as DNA: TGTGCCAGCAGTTTCAGGGCCGACAGCGAGCAGTTCTTC. It specifies CASSFRADSEQFF.

The chain combines TRBV7-2 with TRBJ2-3; unclear D gene. The ends were cut back, 5 bases at V and 4 bases at J, with 7 bases in the middle. Germline values: CDR1 SGHTA, CDR2 FQGNSA. CDR3 length: 12 residues. The CDR3 bases are TGTGCCAGCAGCCTCGTTTCAGATACGCAGTATTTT. Translated: CASSLVSDTQYF.

The chain carries TRBV9 and TRBJ2-3; a weak D match, TRBD2 (6 bases). Germline CDR1 reads SGDLS; CDR2 reads YYNGEE. V was pared by 3 bases and J by 1 base, with 12 bases between. This CDR3 region has 15 residues. CDR3 nucleotides: TGTGCCAGCAGCGACCCGTCGGGGGGCACAGATACGCAGTATTTT. Protein product: CASSDPSGGTDTQYF.

This clone was recorded many times. The chain links TRBV27 to TRBJ1-2; the D is unclear. This CDR3 contains 14 residues. Germline loops: CDR1 MNHEY, CDR2 SMNVEV (reference sequence). V shed 6 bases and J shed 0 bases, with 11 bases lying between them. This CDR3 reads CASSKYGANYGYTF. DNA of the CDR3: TGTGCCAGCAGCAAGTACGGGGCTAACTATGGCTACACCTTC.

This clone appeared once. V gene TRBV4-3 combines with J gene TRBJ1-4; no clear D. The V and J ends lost 0 bases and 8 bases respectively, with 13 bases between them. Germline values: CDR1 LGHNA, CDR2 YSLEER. The CDR3 consists of 15 residues. CDR3 protein: CASSQDWQSAEKLFF. The CDR3 DNA reads as TGCGCCAGCAGCCAAGATTGGCAGTCAGCGGAAAAACTGTTTTTT.

V is TRBV5-4 and J is TRBJ2-1; perhaps TRBD1 as D (6 bases). Trimming took off 6 bases at V and 14 bases at J, with 21 bases between the two ends. CDR3 length: 13 amino acids. Per the germline V gene, CDR1 is SGHNT and CDR2 is YYREEE (reference sequence). CDR3 region: CASTSGTTIMEFF. Here the CDR3 DNA reads TGTGCCAGCACATCCGGGACAACAATAATGGAGTTCTTC.

This chain links TRBV11-2 with TRBJ2-1; D is undetermined. Between the trimmed V and J ends, which lost 5 bases and 9 bases, there was a span of 17 bases. The CDR3 sequence is 14 residues long. CDR1 is SGHAT and CDR2 is FQNNGV in the germline V gene. This chain's CDR3 is CASSTLSRLGEQFF. The CDR3 DNA reads TGTGCCAGCAGCACTCTGTCGAGGTTAGGTGAGCAGTTCTTC.

This clone came up once. The genes are TRBV4-2 and TRBJ2-1; TRBD2 aligns across 9 bases. J was trimmed by 8 bases and V by 1 base; bases with no gene match: 9. CDR1 LGHNA and CDR2 YNFKEQ come from the germline V gene. This CDR3 region has 16 residues. The CDR3 sequence is CASSQGVAGVRDEQFF. The CDR3 DNA reads TGTGCCAGCAGCCAAGGGGTAGCGGGAGTGCGGGATGAGCAGTTCTTC.

V is TRBV28 and J is TRBJ1-1; D remains unclear. The V gene's germline CDR1 is MDHEN and CDR2 SYDVKM. Trimming stripped 2 bases from V and 0 bases from J, with 4 bases between. The CDR3 runs to 13 residues. This chain's CDR3 is CASSLPMNTEAFF. For the CDR3, the DNA is TGTGCCAGCAGTTTACCCATGAACACTGAAGCTTTCTTT.

J is TRBJ2-2 and V is TRBV11-3; perhaps TRBD2 as D (6 bases). This CDR3 is 14 amino acids long. Germline CDR1 SGHNT, CDR2 YENEEA. Trimming left V 2 bases short and J 6 bases short, with 10 bases between. For the CDR3, the DNA is TGTGCCAGCAGCTTATTGGGAGGTGCCGGGGAGCTGTTTTTT. Amino acids: CASSLLGGAGELFF.

The chain links TRBV12-3 or TRBV12-4 to TRBJ1-1; D unresolved. Trimming pared 5 bases from V and 8 bases from J, leaving 12 bases between. The CDR3 runs to 12 residues. CDR3 nucleotide sequence: TGTGCCAGCAGTCCAAATACAGTCGAAGCTTTCTTT. Translating it yields CASSPNTVEAFF.

The chain recombines TRBV5-4 with TRBJ2-5; 11 bases match TRBD2. Germline values: CDR1 SGHNT, CDR2 YYREEE (reference sequence). Losses at the gene ends were 1 base for V and 2 bases for J; bases not matched to a gene: 1. The CDR3 is made up of 15 amino acids. The chain's CDR3 is CASSLTSGSQETQYF. For the CDR3, the DNA is TGTGCCAGCAGCTTGACTAGCGGGAGTCAAGAGACCCAGTACTTC. Variable domain in full (rest from reference TRBV5-4 and TRBJ2-5): ETGVTQSPTHLIKTRGQQVTLRCSSQSGHNTVSWYQQALGQGPQFIFQYYREEENGRGNFPPRFSGLQFPNYSSELNVNALELDDSALYLCASSLTSGSQETQYFGPGTRLLVL.

This sequence joins TRBV12-5 and TRBJ1-1, with D uncertain. Trimming pared 7 bases from V and 10 bases from J, leaving 22 bases between. CDR1 and CDR2 (germline): LGHNT, FRNRAP. The CDR3 length is 14 residues. CDR3 loop: CASAPFEGSGGAFF. DNA for the CDR3: TGTGCTAGTGCCCCCTTCGAGGGATCGGGAGGAGCTTTCTTT.

The chain is built from TRBV19 and TRBJ1-5; 7 nucleotides match TRBD1. CDR1 and CDR2 (germline): LNHDA, SQIVND (reference sequence). Losses at the gene ends were 5 bases for V and 9 bases for J; bases not matched to a gene: 7. This CDR3 has 13 amino acids. CDR3 region: CASSADRTGPQHF. The CDR3 DNA reads TGTGCCAGTAGTGCGGACAGGACGGGGCCCCAGCATTTT.

The chain links TRBV5-5 to TRBJ1-5, with 8 bases fitting TRBD1. Per germline, CDR1 SGHKS and CDR2 YYEKEE (reference sequence). Trimming cost V 1 base and J 3 bases; bases outside gene matches: 6. This CDR3 has 16 residues. For the CDR3, the DNA is TGTGCCAGCAGCTTGTTTGGGACAGGAAACAATCAGCCCCAGCATTTT. Translating gives CASSLFGTGNNQPQHF. Full variable domain (rest looked up from reference TRBV5-5 and TRBJ1-5): DAGVTQSPTHLIKTRGQQVTLRCSPISGHKSVSWYQQVLGQGPQFIFQYYEKEERGRGNFPDRFSARQFPNYSSELNVNALLLGDSALYLCASSLFGTGNNQPQHFGDGTRLSIL.

The chain employs TRBV28 and TRBJ1-5; possible D gene TRBD1, 5 bases. The CDR3 spans 14 residues. The V and J ends lost 6 bases and 1 base respectively, with 10 bases between them. The V gene's germline CDR1 is MDHEN and CDR2 SYDVKM. This CDR3 reads CASRGGGSNQPQHF. As DNA, the CDR3 is TGTGCCAGCAGGGGGGGAGGGAGCAATCAGCCCCAGCATTTT.

About this clone itself: Other DNA sequences in the same sample also yield this CDR3. This chain uses TRBV27 with TRBJ2-7; TRBD2 matches 8 bases. With 3 bases clipped from V and 1 base from J, the junction kept 2 bases outside the gene matches. Germline CDR1 reads MNHEY; CDR2 reads SMNVEV (reference sequence). CDR3 size: 14 residues. In DNA, the CDR3 is TGTGCCAGCAGTTTCCGGGAGGGTTCCTACGAGCAGTACTTC. Its translation: CASSFREGSYEQYF.

The chain has TRBV5-8 and TRBJ2-3; TRBD1 agrees at 8 bases. J lost 6 bases, V lost 0 bases, and 6 bases had no gene match. The CDR3 extends over 15 amino acids. Germline V gene sequence: CDR1 SGHTS, CDR2 YDEGEE. The CDR3 spells CASSLEGQGADTQYF. CDR3 DNA sequence: TGTGCCAGCAGCTTGGAAGGGCAGGGGGCGGATACGCAGTATTTT.

The genes are TRBV4-3 and TRBJ2-7; D perhaps matches TRBD1 (5 bases). V was clipped by 0 bases and J by 2 bases, with 11 bases between them. Germline V gene lookup returns CDR1 LGHNA and CDR2 YSLEER. This CDR3 contains 15 residues. CDR3 region: CASSQDWQGPYEQYF. In nucleotides, the CDR3 is TGCGCCAGCAGCCAAGACTGGCAGGGTCCCTACGAGCAGTACTTC.

This clone was detected only once. This chain connects TRBV30 to TRBJ1-2; TRBD1 might be the D (5 bases). Trimming cost V 0 bases and J 3 bases, with 8 bases left between them. Germline assignment: CDR1 GTSNPN and CDR2 SVGIG (reference sequence). This CDR3 is 13 amino acids long. CDR3 protein: CAWSVSQDYGYTF. In nucleotides, the CDR3 is TGTGCCTGGAGTGTATCACAGGACTATGGCTACACCTTC. Variable domain in full (rest from reference TRBV30 and TRBJ1-2): SQTIHQWPATLVQPVGSPLSLECTVEGTSNPNLYWYRQAAGRGLQLLFYSVGIGQISSEVPQNLSASRPQDRQFILSSKKLLLSDSGFYLCAWSVSQDYGYTFGSGTRLTVV.

In its sample, this clone was seen once. This chain connects TRBV6-5 to TRBJ2-7; D may be TRBD2 (5 bases). The CDR3 consists of 14 residues. V shed 7 bases and J shed 1 base, with 14 bases lying between them. Germline CDR1 and CDR2: MNHEY and SVGAGI. This CDR3 is CASNPPLASYEQYF. In DNA, the CDR3 is TGTGCCAGCAATCCCCCGCTAGCATCCTACGAGCAGTACTTC.

This clone turned up a few times. The chain has TRBV19 and TRBJ1-2; maybe TRBD1 (5 bases). V lost 1 base, J lost 6 bases, and 15 bases lay in between. The CDR3 length is 15 residues. Looked up from germline, CDR1 is LNHDA and CDR2 is SQIVND (reference sequence). CDR3 DNA: TGTGCCAGTAGTATAGGCTCCGGGACTGCCGATGGCTACACCTTC. It specifies CASSIGSGTADGYTF.

The chain recombines TRBV6-4 with TRBJ1-5; maybe TRBD1 (5 bases). The CDR3 runs 13 residues. Per germline, CDR1 MRHNA and CDR2 SNTAGT. Trimming shortened V by 4 bases and J by 6 bases, and 10 bases separated the two germline ends. The CDR3 nucleotides read TGTGCCAGCAGTGCAGGGTTGGGTCAGCCCCAGCATTTT. Its translation: CASSAGLGQPQHF.

The gene calls are TRBV28 and TRBJ1-1; TRBD1 might be the D (6 bases). V was trimmed by 10 bases and J by 9 bases, leaving 24 bases between them. CDR1 and CDR2 (germline): MDHEN, SYDVKM. This CDR3 is built from 14 residues. The CDR3 protein is CATGGETGLTQAFF. CDR3 in DNA: TGTGCCACGGGGGGGGAAACAGGGTTGACTCAAGCTTTCTTT.

The V gene is TRBV11-2, the J gene TRBJ2-5; D might be TRBD2 (5 bases). The length of the CDR3 is 13 residues. Trimming stripped 4 bases from V and 6 bases from J, with 12 bases between. Germline V gene data show CDR1 as SGHAT and CDR2 as FQNNGV. CDR3: CASSWAAAQTQYF. In DNA form, the CDR3 reads TGTGCCAGCAGCTGGGCAGCGGCACAGACCCAGTACTTC.

The chain recombines TRBV28 with TRBJ2-5; 13 bases match TRBD2. With V trimmed by 6 bases and J by 2 bases, 3 bases remained unmatched. The CDR3 has 15 residues. Germline values: CDR1 MDHEN, CDR2 SYDVKM. CDR3 sequence: CASSLTSGGQETQYF. Written as DNA, the CDR3 is TGTGCCAGCAGCTTGACTAGCGGGGGGCAAGAGACCCAGTACTTC.